The 21 T cell receptor beta chains presented below share a single source sample, sequenced in a study of T cells after yellow fever vaccination (dated by TCRdb to 2018 to 2020). The receptor library was made with 5' RACE. The sequencer was an Illumina NovaSeq 6000. In-frame beta chains were kept once TCRdb had trimmed the public reads at Q25 with fastp and called clones with MiXCR. Identical CDR3 proteins give one entry, which carries the most common genes and DNA. Counted in this sample were around 300,000 distinct CDR3 sequences; 3.5% to 5% of them appeared once. Around 19% of the sample comes from the top ten. The treatment or condition label, as the study defines it: live attenuated yellow fever vaccine strain. The sequencing here drew on PBMCs, taken 15 days after the yellow fever booster vaccination. The receptors were gathered from a man aged 18 to 29 who received the YFV17D yellow fever vaccine.

J is TRBJ2-1 and V is TRBV6-6, with 11 bases fitting TRBD2. Germline V CDR1 and CDR2: MNHNY, SVGAGI (reference sequence). Trimming cost V 4 bases and J 4 bases; bases outside gene matches: 6. The CDR3 totals 16 residues. This chain's CDR3 is CASSLAGGLRYNEQFF. CDR3 nucleotides: TGTGCCAGCAGTTTAGCGGGGGGGCTGAGGTACAATGAGCAGTTCTTC.

This clonotype occurred a few times. The gene calls are TRBV6-5 and TRBJ1-1; tentatively, D is TRBD1 (6 bases). V dropped 6 bases and J dropped 4 bases, with 15 bases sitting between them. This CDR3 spans 14 amino acids. The germline CDR1 and CDR2 sequences are MNHEY and SVGAGI. The CDR3, as DNA: TGTGCCAGCAGGTCTTTGGCAGGGGCCACTGAAGCTTTCTTT. Translation gives CASRSLAGATEAFF.

The CDR3 DNA reads TGTGCCAGCAGCTTAGGAGGGAGTGAAAATTCACCCCTCCACTTT. Protein product: CASSLGGSENSPLHF. The V gene is TRBV7-9, the J gene TRBJ1-6; D not resolved. CDR3 length: 15 residues. Germline loops: CDR1 SEHNR, CDR2 FQNEAQ (reference sequence). V shed 1 base and J shed 7 bases, with 11 bases lying between them.

The chain carries TRBV12-3 or TRBV12-4 and TRBJ2-5; 8 positions match TRBD2. Trimming cost V 1 base and J 7 bases; bases outside gene matches: 2. The CDR3 contains 13 residues. Here the CDR3 DNA reads TGTGCCAGCAGTTTAGTAGCGGGGCGGACCCAGTACTTC. Translated, it gives CASSLVAGRTQYF.

This clonotype rates as medium-sized. The J gene is TRBJ1-3, the V gene TRBV10-3; unclear D gene. Per the germline V gene, CDR1 is ENHRY and CDR2 is SYGVKD. Trimming removed 7 bases at V and 2 bases at J, with 12 bases between. The CDR3 contains 14 residues. CDR3 DNA: TGTGCCATCATGAGGGATACGACTGGAAACACCATATATTTT. This sequence encodes CAIMRDTTGNTIYF.

In its sample, this clonotype was seen many times. This rearrangement joins TRBV6-5 to TRBJ2-7, with 8 bases fitting TRBD1. V lost 6 bases, J lost 5 bases, and 6 bases stayed unmatched. Germline lookup yields CDR1 MNHEY and CDR2 SVGAGI. This CDR3 region has 13 residues. The CDR3: CASRYPGGDEQYF. Here the CDR3 DNA reads TGTGCCAGCAGGTACCCAGGGGGCGACGAGCAGTACTTC.

This clonotype has only a few counts. CDR3 sequence: CASSTAQLQAPGNEQFF. The DNA of the CDR3 is TGTGCCAGCAGCACAGCCCAATTACAGGCCCCGGGGAATGAGCAGTTCTTC. The chain is built from TRBV12-3 or TRBV12-4 and TRBJ2-1; either TRBD1 or TRBD2 may supply D (5 bases each). V was clipped by 6 bases and J by 7 bases, with 25 bases between them. The length of the CDR3 is 17 residues.

This clonotype occurred a few times. V and J are TRBV12-3 or TRBV12-4 and TRBJ1-2, with 12 nucleotides matching TRBD1. The CDR3 consists of 15 residues. The ends lost 6 bases at V and 5 bases at J; junction bases unmatched: 7. The CDR3 DNA follows: TGTGCCAGCAGCTCCGGGACAGGGGGCGGTTATGGCTACACCTTC. Translated, it gives CASSSGTGGGYGYTF.

This chain joins TRBV18 and TRBJ2-1, with TRBD1 identical over 7 bases. Germline CDR1 and CDR2: KGHSH and LQKENI. The CDR3 has 13 amino acids. The ends lost 11 bases at V and 3 bases at J; junction bases unmatched: 7. CDR3 amino acids: CAGRDRVYNEQFF. The CDR3 coding sequence is TGTGCCGGCCGGGACAGAGTCTACAATGAGCAGTTCTTC.

In its sample, this clonotype was seen many times. This chain uses TRBV12-3 or TRBV12-4 with TRBJ1-5, with a weak D call TRBD1 (6 bases). Trimming removed 10 bases at V and 4 bases at J, with 8 bases between. CDR3 length: 11 residues. CDR3 sequence reads: CATTGNQPQHF. Here the CDR3 DNA reads TGTGCCACCACAGGGAATCAGCCCCAGCATTTT.

This clonotype was counted only a few times. The chain recombines TRBV19 with TRBJ2-1, with TRBD2 matching 12 bases. The CDR3 is made up of 16 amino acids. Germline lookup yields CDR1 LNHDA and CDR2 SQIVND (reference sequence). Trimming cost V 1 base and J 4 bases; bases outside gene matches: 2. Written as DNA, the CDR3 is TGTGCCAGTAGTATAGGGACTAGCGGGGTATACAATGAGCAGTTCTTC. Protein sequence: CASSIGTSGVYNEQFF.

There are many counts of this clonotype. This rearrangement joins TRBV7-9 to TRBJ1-4, with TRBD1 matching over 9 bases. CDR3 size: 17 residues. J lost 7 bases, V lost 4 bases, and 13 bases had no gene match. Germline-derived CDR1 and CDR2 are SEHNR and FQNEAQ (reference sequence). This CDR3 reads CASSYGTGGLTGEKLFF. Here the CDR3 DNA reads TGTGCCAGCAGCTACGGAACAGGGGGCCTGACAGGTGAAAAACTGTTTTTT.

This clonotype was counted a single time. This sequence joins TRBV7-2 and TRBJ2-7; a weak D match, TRBD2 (6 bases). CDR1 is SGHTA, CDR2 FQGNSA, per germline. V lost 1 base and J 3 bases, leaving 19 bases between the germline ends. The CDR3 has 17 residues. The CDR3 spells CASSLGLVWKQVYEQYF. As DNA, the CDR3 is TGTGCCAGCAGCTTAGGACTAGTCTGGAAACAGGTCTACGAGCAGTACTTC.

V gene TRBV7-3 combines with J gene TRBJ2-1; 10 nucleotides agree with TRBD2. CDR3 length: 15 residues. Losses at the gene ends were 5 bases for V and 4 bases for J; bases not matched to a gene: 5. Germline V gene sequence: CDR1 SGHTA, CDR2 FQGTGA. The CDR3: CASSPLAGDYNEQFF. The CDR3 bases are TGTGCCAGCAGCCCTCTAGCGGGGGATTACAATGAGCAGTTCTTC.

This clonotype was observed many times. This chain joins TRBV12-3 or TRBV12-4 and TRBJ1-5; the D is unclear. The V end lost 6 bases, the J end lost 6 bases, and 9 bases lay between the germline ends. The CDR3 has 12 amino acids. DNA of the CDR3: TGTGCCAGCAGCCCATACGGTCAGCCCCAGCATTTT. Amino acids: CASSPYGQPQHF.

This chain connects TRBV12-3 or TRBV12-4 to TRBJ1-2; D may be TRBD1 (5 bases). With 3 bases removed from V and 7 bases from J, the gap between germline ends came to 12 bases. The length of the CDR3 is 13 residues. The CDR3 nucleotides are TGTGCCAGCAGTTTGAAGACAGATGGTGGCTACACCTTC. It specifies CASSLKTDGGYTF.

This clonotype was picked up a small number of times. This chain joins TRBV20-1 and TRBJ1-1; D not certain. V was shortened by 4 bases and J by 4 bases, with 13 bases between the two germline ends. Per germline, CDR1 DFQATT and CDR2 SNEGSKA (reference sequence). This CDR3 region has 13 residues. CDR3 sequence: CSATKGLSTEAFF. The CDR3 DNA reads TGCAGTGCTACCAAAGGACTGTCCACTGAAGCTTTCTTT.

This clonotype was observed at least ten times. V usage is TRBV5-1 and J usage is TRBJ1-6; D unclear. This CDR3 has 15 residues. Deletions cut 3 bases from V and 1 base from J, with 8 bases between. The germline gives CDR1 SGHRS, CDR2 YFSETQ. The CDR3 DNA follows: TGCGCCAGCAGCTCCGAGGGATCCTATAATTCACCCCTCCACTTT. Translated, it gives CASSSEGSYNSPLHF.

This clonotype was found a few times. The chain has TRBV5-1 and TRBJ1-1; a weak D match, TRBD1 (5 bases). Trimming took 0 bases from V and 1 from J, leaving 19 bases between them. The CDR3 extends over 18 amino acids. Germline V gene data show CDR1 as SGHRS and CDR2 as YFSETQ. CDR3 residues: CASSLGRWDGVWNTEAFF. As DNA, the CDR3 is TGCGCCAGCAGCTTGGGGAGGTGGGACGGAGTGTGGAACACTGAAGCTTTCTTT.

This clonotype appeared a few times. CDR3 nucleotide sequence: TGCAGTGCTAGCGGTCACTCCTACAATGAGCAGTTCTTC. Translating it yields CSASGHSYNEQFF. V gene TRBV20-1 combines with J gene TRBJ2-1; D not resolved. Germline CDR1 reads DFQATT; CDR2 reads SNEGSKA (reference sequence). Deletions cut 3 bases from V and 0 bases from J, with 6 bases between. CDR3 size: 13 residues.

This clonotype has more than one count but fewer than ten. The rearrangement uses TRBV27 and TRBJ1-4, with D possibly TRBD1 on 6 matching bases. CDR1 is MNHEY and CDR2 is SMNVEV in the germline V gene (reference sequence). The CDR3 covers 13 residues. Trimming took off 3 bases at V and 5 bases at J, with 7 bases between the two ends. The CDR3 region has the DNA TGTGCCAGCAGTTTTCAGGGGAATGAAAAACTGTTTTTT. Amino acid sequence: CASSFQGNEKLFF.